This T cell receptor beta chain was identified during a study of blood T cell repertoires in COVID-19 (TCRdb year 2020). Turning to the overall study: The collaborator samples originated in the United States, Italy and Spain and spanned the acute and convalescent phases of COVID-19. The sample metadata nearly always contained a de-identified subject ID, COVID-19 status, age in years and sex. Samples came from the ongoing ImmuneRACE study (first 160 participants) plus 1,254 subjects from 6 global collaborators. The repertoires were made available in a free public database intended to serve as a resource for research on the immune response to SARS-CoV-2. The prospective study material was composed of cDNA or gDNA derived from T cells, B-cell-depleted T cells, or PBMCs. The dataset comprised deeply sampled blood TCRbeta repertoires from subjects exposed to, actively infected with, or recovered from COVID-19. Where available, HLA class I and class II types were taken from metadata supplied by the sample provider and were not determined by assay-based typing. The full study reports these points: The quantity of clinical and demographic metadata differed by source and by participant and was supplied without curation.

The immunoSEQ Assay, a bias-controlled multiplex PCR, was used to amplify TCRbeta CDR3 regions from genomic DNA. In the original analysis: Within the assay, amplification of reference gene primers was used to estimate how many nucleated cells each sample contained. To quantify the absolute abundance of each unique TCRbeta CDR3 rearrangement, sequence reads were collapsed and filtered. For each sample, productive Simpson clonality was calculated as the square root of Simpson's diversity index across productive rearrangements. TCRdb took over this immuneACCESS table, retaining in-frame rearrangements with V and J assigned. Such tables are incomplete; in checked studies, under half of the missing clones stem from an unresolved V gene, and the remainder is unexplained. D and trimming were read from the DNA, whereas the V and J calls and clone size are those reported in that table. Here the sample has roughly 100,000 clones; around 84% occur a single time. The ten largest clones capture under 30% of the sample.

Notes on this clone: Its antigen remains undetermined. Nothing much larger sits one base from this clone, and base qualities are not available.

The germline ends are 10 bases apart after V is trimmed by 1 base and J by 6 bases. For CDR1 and CDR2, the germline V gene (reference sequence) lists LNHDA and SQIVND. The CDR3 goes from the cysteine to the phenylalanine over 15 residues. Left in the record is the CDR3 DNA by itself, 45 bases read in frame from the first base. Collaborating institutions collected whole blood in K2EDTA tubes following their own protocols. Collaborator samples were shipped for TCRbeta analysis as frozen whole blood, isolated PBMCs, or DNA extracted from either sample type. The TCR sequence derives from a man aged 55 to 70 with acute or convalescent COVID-19. The chain employs TRBV19 and TRBJ2-6, and the D gene may be TRBD2, 5 bases matching. Source material: peripheral blood. The nucleotide sequence is given as TGTGCCAGTAGTATAGCCGGGGTTAAGGCCAACGTCCTGACTTTC. This sequence encodes CASSIAGVKANVLTF.